This is a list of T cell receptor beta chains from one sample in a study of cytomegalovirus exposure and HLA in healthy donors. Some clones are missing from TCRdb's copy, which holds only in-frame ones; the method was immunoSEQ multiplex PCR. Altogether approximately 170,000 clones are present, under 85% being singletons, with the ten largest covering about 4%. Sequencing was carried out using PBMCs. These receptors were obtained from a man aged 50 to 59 in good health and CMV-seropositive. Both conserved end residues are part of each CDR3. The order of the fields is V gene, clone size, D gene, J gene, CDR3 DNA, CDR3 protein. The D gene is left open where the match is weak. The size of a clone is reported for some rows only, either as once, few or many, or as a class for expanded clones.

V gene: TRBV6-1
clone size: -
D gene: -
J gene: TRBJ2-7
CDR3 DNA: TGTGCCAGCAATAAGCCGGGGACCTACGAGCAGTACTTC
CDR3 protein: CASNKPGTYEQYF

V gene: TRBV2
clone size: few
D gene: TRBD1
J gene: TRBJ2-5
CDR3 DNA: TGTGCCAGCAGGGCCGGGACAGGGAAGGAGACCCAGTACTTC
CDR3 protein: CASRAGTGKETQYF

V gene: TRBV28
clone size: once
D gene: -
J gene: TRBJ1-5
CDR3 DNA: TGTGCCACGACAGAGAGTCATAGCAATCAGCCCCAGCATTTT
CDR3 protein: CATTESHSNQPQHF

V gene: TRBV28
clone size: -
D gene: TRBD2
J gene: TRBJ2-1
CDR3 DNA: TGTGCCAGCAGTCCCCGATTTGGGCGGGGGTACGACAATGAGCAGTTCTTC
CDR3 protein: CASSPRFGRGYDNEQFF

V gene: TRBV4-3
clone size: -
D gene: TRBD1
J gene: TRBJ2-7
CDR3 DNA: TGCGCCAGCAGCCAGTACAACTCGGGACAGGGATCCTACGAGCAGTACTTC
CDR3 protein: CASSQYNSGQGSYEQYF

V gene: TRBV9
clone size: -
D gene: TRBD2
J gene: TRBJ2-2
CDR3 DNA: TGTGCCAGCAGCGTTACCAGGGAGGGCGGGGAGCTGTTTTTT
CDR3 protein: CASSVTREGGELFF

V gene: TRBV6-1
clone size: -
D gene: TRBD2
J gene: TRBJ2-7
CDR3 DNA: TGTGCCAGTAGGACTAGCGGAGCGAGCTCCTACGAGCAGTACTTC
CDR3 protein: CASRTSGASSYEQYF

V gene: TRBV5-1
clone size: -
D gene: -
J gene: TRBJ2-2
CDR3 DNA: TGCGCCAGCAGCTTGAGACAGGCGAACACCGGGGAGCTGTTTTTT
CDR3 protein: CASSLRQANTGELFF

V gene: TRBV5-1
clone size: -
D gene: -
J gene: TRBJ2-3
CDR3 DNA: TGCGCCAGCAGCCCCCAGGGGTCAGATACGCAGTATTTT
CDR3 protein: CASSPQGSDTQYF

V gene: TRBV18
clone size: -
D gene: -
J gene: TRBJ1-1
CDR3 DNA: TGTGCCAGCTCACCACCGGCGGCCCGCCACACTGAAGCTTTCTTT
CDR3 protein: CASSPPAARHTEAFF

V gene: TRBV5-1
clone size: -
D gene: TRBD1
J gene: TRBJ2-7
CDR3 DNA: TGCGCCAGCAGCTTGACAGGGGCGCCCTACGAGCAGTACTTC
CDR3 protein: CASSLTGAPYEQYF

V gene: TRBV18
clone size: -
D gene: TRBD2
J gene: TRBJ2-1
CDR3 DNA: TGTGCCAGCTCACCACCAGCGGGAAGCTATGAGCAGTTCTTC
CDR3 protein: CASSPPAGSYEQFF

V gene: TRBV9
clone size: -
D gene: -
J gene: TRBJ2-6
CDR3 DNA: TGTGCCAGCAGCGTAGACGCACTAGCAGCCGGGGCCAACGTCCTGACTTTC
CDR3 protein: CASSVDALAAGANVLTF

V gene: TRBV5-4
clone size: once
D gene: -
J gene: TRBJ2-5
CDR3 DNA: TGTGCCAGCAGCCAAACTGAGAAACAAGAGACCCAGTACTTC
CDR3 protein: CASSQTEKQETQYF

V gene: TRBV5-6
clone size: -
D gene: TRBD1
J gene: TRBJ2-5
CDR3 DNA: TGTGCCAGCAGCTTCGACAGGGGAGGAGAGACCCAGTACTTC
CDR3 protein: CASSFDRGGETQYF

V gene: TRBV5-1
clone size: once
D gene: -
J gene: TRBJ1-1
CDR3 DNA: TGCGCCAGCAGCTTGACCCTGAACGGTGAAGCTTTCTTT
CDR3 protein: CASSLTLNGEAFF

V gene: TRBV9
clone size: -
D gene: -
J gene: TRBJ1-2
CDR3 DNA: TGTGCCAGCAGCGTACCGCAGAATGGCTACACCTTC
CDR3 protein: CASSVPQNGYTF

V gene: TRBV18
clone size: -
D gene: -
J gene: TRBJ2-2
CDR3 DNA: TGTGCCAGCTCACCCAGACAGGTCGGGAACACCGGGGAGCTGTTTTTT
CDR3 protein: CASSPRQVGNTGELFF

V gene: TRBV4-1
clone size: -
D gene: -
J gene: TRBJ1-5
CDR3 DNA: TGCGCCAGCAGCCACGAGTGGTCGGGCAATCAGCCCCAGCATTTT
CDR3 protein: CASSHEWSGNQPQHF

V gene: TRBV5-1
clone size: -
D gene: -
J gene: TRBJ2-3
CDR3 DNA: TGCGCCAGCAGCTTGGGCGATACAGCTGCTAGCGCAGATACGCAGTATTTT
CDR3 protein: CASSLGDTAASADTQYF

V gene: TRBV7-6
clone size: few
D gene: -
J gene: TRBJ2-2
CDR3 DNA: TGTGCCAGCAGCTCCCCAGGGACACCCTCCCGGGAGCTGTTTTTT
CDR3 protein: CASSSPGTPSRELFF

V gene: TRBV30
clone size: -
D gene: TRBD1
J gene: TRBJ1-6
CDR3 DNA: TGTGCCTTAAAGACAGGGAATAATTCACCCCTCCACTTT
CDR3 protein: CALKTGNNSPLHF

V gene: TRBV6-5
clone size: -
D gene: -
J gene: TRBJ1-2
CDR3 DNA: TGTGCCAGCTATGCGGGGGATCAGGGCTACACCTTC
CDR3 protein: CASYAGDQGYTF

V gene: TRBV9
clone size: -
D gene: TRBD2
J gene: TRBJ2-3
CDR3 DNA: TGTGCCAGCAGCGTGAGGCTAGCGGGGGGGGATACGCAGTATTTT
CDR3 protein: CASSVRLAGGDTQYF

V gene: TRBV7-6
clone size: -
D gene: TRBD1
J gene: TRBJ2-7
CDR3 DNA: TGTGCCAGCAGCTTAGGCAGTCAGGGGGCGGAAGAGCAGTACTTC
CDR3 protein: CASSLGSQGAEEQYF

V gene: TRBV23-1
clone size: -
D gene: TRBD1
J gene: TRBJ1-6
CDR3 DNA: TGCGCCAGCAGTCAATCGATGGACAGGGAGGTTTCACCCCTCCACTTT
CDR3 protein: CASSQSMDREVSPLHF

V gene: TRBV4-1
clone size: -
D gene: -
J gene: TRBJ2-3
CDR3 DNA: TGCGCCAGCAGCCAAAAGGGCAGGGGAGCAGATACGCAGTATTTT
CDR3 protein: CASSQKGRGADTQYF

V gene: TRBV10-2
clone size: -
D gene: TRBD2
J gene: TRBJ2-3
CDR3 DNA: TGCGCCAGCAGTAGCGGGGTCACAGATACGCAGTATTTT
CDR3 protein: CASSSGVTDTQYF